This T cell receptor beta chain was obtained from a study of blood T cells in healthy people across ages. The sample holds one count of this clonotype. The antigen is not known. Findings and limits, study-wide: A roughly linear fall in TCR beta diversity per million T cells was seen with increasing age.

This CDR3 region has 14 residues. The V gene end was trimmed by 8 bases and the J gene end by 4 bases; junction bases not matched to a gene: 6. The germline CDR1 and CDR2 sequences are MNHNS and SASEGT. Sample-barcoded 5' priming and a J-beta primer mix drove a second PCR of roughly 7 to 11 cycles. Each cDNA molecule, via a template-switch adaptor with 12 random nucleotides, was tagged. In TCRdb, the 5' RACE reads were re-called with MiXCR into one record per CDR3 protein. The sample has 1.5 million to 2 million distinct CDR3 sequences; 25% to 30% are singletons. This rearrangement joins TRBV6-1 to TRBJ2-1; the match to TRBD1 covers 9 bases. The sample comprised blood. The sequence came from a woman in her twenties or thirties in good health. The CDR3 here is CASGRGQGYNEQFF. For the CDR3, the DNA is TGTGCCAGCGGGAGAGGACAGGGGTACAATGAGCAGTTCTTC.